A selection of T cell receptor beta chains follows, all from one sample in a study of cytomegalovirus exposure and HLA in healthy donors. Sequencing was performed with immunoSEQ multiplex PCR; in TCRdb, only in-frame clones are kept and a portion is missing. The sample shows 200,000 or so clones, around 81% of them seen only once. The sequencing sample was made of PBMCs. The source of these receptors is a young woman in good health and CMV-seropositive. Both conserved end residues are part of each CDR3. A D gene is named only where the DNA matches it firmly. Rows may omit the clone size; those that give it use once, few, many or a size class.

j_call | d_call | clone_size | v_call | cdr3_aa | cdr3_nt
TRBJ2-2 | . | . | TRBV5-6 | CASSLSTWRGYTGELFF | TGTGCCAGCAGCTTGTCGACCTGGCGGGGTTACACCGGGGAGCTGTTTTTT
TRBJ2-1 | TRBD2 | few | TRBV4-3 | CASSQDGRGGPYNEQFF | TGCGCCAGCAGCCAAGATGGGCGCGGGGGTCCCTACAATGAGCAGTTCTTC
TRBJ2-1 | TRBD2 | . | TRBV27 | CASSFAKTSGEQFF | TGTGCCAGCAGTTTTGCCAAAACTAGCGGGGAGCAGTTCTTC
TRBJ2-2 | TRBD1 | . | TRBV7-2 | CASSLGTGAGELFF | TGTGCCAGCAGCTTGGGGACAGGGGCCGGGGAGCTGTTTTTT
TRBJ1-5 | TRBD1 | once | TRBV6-5 | CASSTDRRNQPQHF | TGTGCCAGCAGTACGGACAGGAGAAATCAGCCCCAGCATTTT
TRBJ2-7 | . | once | TRBV6-4 | CASRDSLRRESYEQYF | TGTGCCAGCAGGGACAGCCTAAGGAGGGAGTCCTACGAGCAGTACTTC
TRBJ2-5 | . | . | TRBV12-1 | CASRNWTGMGKTQYF | TGTGCCAGCAGGAATTGGACGGGGATGGGAAAGACCCAGTACTTC
TRBJ1-5 | . | . | TRBV21-1 | CASSKDEVSNQPQHF | TGTGCCAGCAGCAAAGATGAGGTTTCCAATCAGCCCCAGCATTTT
TRBJ2-5 | . | . | TRBV14 | CASSRVIKETQYF | TGTGCCAGCAGTCGAGTCATCAAGGAGACCCAGTACTTC
TRBJ2-5 | TRBD2 | . | TRBV28 | CASSTPGLAVETQYF | TGTGCCAGCAGTACGCCGGGACTAGCGGTGGAGACCCAGTACTTC
TRBJ1-5 | . | once | TRBV6-5 | CASSYPRDGRDQPQHF | TGTGCCAGCAGTTACCCCCGGGACGGGAGGGATCAGCCCCAGCATTTT
TRBJ2-2 | . | . | TRBV7-3 | CASTSGGSNTGELFF | TGTGCCAGCACCTCTGGGGGGTCGAACACCGGGGAGCTGTTTTTT
TRBJ1-1 | TRBD1 | . | TRBV6-1 | CASSSGTGSVEAFF | TGTGCCAGCAGCTCCGGGACAGGGAGTGTTGAAGCTTTCTTT
TRBJ2-2 | . | . | TRBV4-3 | CASSLLQQGAGELFF | TGCGCCAGCAGCCTCCTTCAACAGGGAGCCGGGGAGCTGTTTTTT
TRBJ1-2 | TRBD1 | few | TRBV4-3 | CASSQDGQGGYGYTF | TGCGCCAGCAGCCAAGATGGCCAGGGGGGCTATGGCTACACCTTC
TRBJ1-6 | . | few | TRBV27 | CASSLGGNPPLHF | TGTGCCAGCAGTTTAGGGGGCAATCCACCCCTCCACTTT
TRBJ2-5 | . | . | TRBV9 | CASSPTGGMGTQYF | TGTGCCAGCAGCCCCACAGGCGGGATGGGGACCCAGTACTTC
TRBJ2-7 | TRBD1 | . | TRBV27 | CASSGTGTGEDEQYF | TGTGCCAGCAGCGGAACCGGGACAGGGGAAGACGAGCAGTACTTC
TRBJ2-2 | . | . | TRBV7-9 | CASTGGAELFF | TGTGCCAGCACCGGCGGGGCGGAGCTGTTTTTT
TRBJ2-1 | TRBD1 | . | TRBV7-2 | CASGQGPGYNEQFF | TGTGCCAGCGGACAGGGTCCAGGATACAATGAGCAGTTCTTC
TRBJ1-5 | . | . | TRBV19 | CASSAGWSSNQPQHF | TGTGCCAGTAGTGCCGGGTGGAGTAGCAATCAGCCCCAGCATTTT
TRBJ2-2 | . | once | TRBV9 | CASSAGDDTGELFF | TGTGCCAGCAGCGCAGGGGACGACACCGGGGAGCTGTTTTTT
TRBJ2-1 | . | . | TRBV20-1 | CSALQPREQFF | TGCAGTGCCCTACAGCCTCGAGAGCAGTTCTTC